Described below is a single T cell receptor beta chain sequence and its context. Assay: immunoSEQ multiplex PCR; the TCRdb copy retains only in-frame clones and omits some. Seen here are 450,000 to 500,000 clones, about nine tenths observed once, and the top ten hold 0.7%. The data were taken from a study of blood T cell repertoires in COVID-19. Study-wide background: Samples representing acute and convalescent COVID-19 were sourced from the United States, Italy and Spain. In each case, the material was cDNA or gDNA derived from T cells, B-cell-depleted T cells, or PBMCs.

The CDR3 consists of 12 residues. V was pared by 5 bases and J by 5 bases, with 7 bases between. The germline V gene has CDR1 LNHDA and CDR2 SQIVND (reference sequence). The study drew participants aged about 18 to 89 years from about two dozen US areas. The study assigned cohorts using participant-reported clinical history. Input material: PBMCs or T cells enriched from blood (not recorded which). This TCR came from a young woman who had recovered from COVID-19. The chain uses TRBV19 and TRBJ1-5; D is unresolved. The CDR3 DNA reads TGTGCCAGTAGTCTGCAGTATCAGCCCCAGCATTTT. It encodes CASSLQYQPQHF.